This passage covers 25 T cell receptor beta chains from one sample sequenced in a study of post-analysis software for immune sequencing data. Study conclusions and caveats: Five TRBV segments were significantly more frequent in patients than in controls. TRBV5-6, TRBV5-1 and TRBV20-1 were among these segments.

The library was made from cDNA and included unique molecular identifiers. One entry per CDR3 protein results from TCRdb running MiXCR on the PCR reads. The sample carries fewer than 850,000 distinct CDR3 sequences, around 45% recorded once. These receptors' targets are unknown. Sequences were obtained from blood. These receptors came from a girl between 5 and 17 years old with multiple sclerosis.

The chain has TRBV9 and TRBJ1-1; D uncertain. The CDR3 loop spans 15 amino acids. CDR1 is SGDLS and CDR2 is YYNGEE in the germline V gene. With 3 bases removed from V and 4 bases from J, the gap between germline ends came to 16 bases. CDR3 nucleotide sequence: TGTGCCAGCAGCGCCCACATCAGAGAAAGCACTGAAGCTTTCTTT. The encoded protein is CASSAHIRESTEAFF.

This clonotype is a singleton in its sample. The CDR3, as DNA: TGTGCTAGTGGTTTTGCCTCCGGGACCCCGGGGACCCAGTACTTC. Translated: CASGFASGTPGTQYF. V gene TRBV12-5 combines with J gene TRBJ2-4, with D perhaps matching TRBD1 or TRBD2 (5 bases each). The last part of the DNA fits TRBJ2-5 better; the J call may be wrong. This CDR3 comprises 15 residues. Germline V gene data show CDR1 as LGHNT and CDR2 as FRNRAP.

Of note for this clonotype: Mismatch with germline at one junction end may stem from a read error. In DNA form, the CDR3 reads TGTGCCACCAGCGGAGAGAGTAGCTCCTATAATTCACCCCTCCACTTT. Its translation is CATSGESSSYNSPLHF. This chain links TRBV15 with TRBJ1-6, with D unclear. CDR1 is LNHNV, CDR2 YYDKDF, per germline (reference sequence). This CDR3 region has 16 residues.

This chain connects TRBV7-9 to TRBJ1-1; 8 nucleotides match TRBD1. The CDR3 runs to 15 residues. Germline CDR1 SEHNR, CDR2 FQNEAQ (reference sequence). The junction had 4 bases not matched to a gene; V was cut back by 4 bases and J by 0 bases. The CDR3 DNA sequence: TGTGCCAGCAGCTCATGGACAGGGATGAACACTGAAGCTTTCTTT. Amino acid sequence: CASSSWTGMNTEAFF. Variable domain in full (rest from reference TRBV7-9 and TRBJ1-1): DTGVSQNPRHKITKRGQNVTFRCDPISEHNRLYWYRQTLGQGPEFLTYFQNEAQLEKSRLLSDRFSAERPKGSFSTLEIQRTEQGDSAMYLCASSSWTGMNTEAFFGQGTRLTVV.

The sample holds a few counts of this clonotype. V gene TRBV20-1 combines with J gene TRBJ2-7; D not resolved. V gave up 4 bases and J gave up 6 bases, with 16 bases separating them. Germline V gene lookup returns CDR1 DFQATT and CDR2 SNEGSKA (reference sequence). CDR3 length: 13 amino acids. The CDR3 coding sequence is TGCAGTGCTACTAAGACAAGTTTCTCCGAGCAGTACTTC. Translation: CSATKTSFSEQYF.

V usage is TRBV20-1 and J usage is TRBJ2-7; 11 bases are shared with TRBD2. The J call may not be correct, given that the DNA end is closer to TRBJ2-5. The CDR3 length is 18 residues. Germline CDR1 DFQATT, CDR2 SNEGSKA (reference sequence). CDR3: CSAQPGTSGEAWEETQYF. The CDR3, as DNA: TGCAGTGCCCAACCTGGGACTAGCGGTGAGGCATGGGAAGAGACCCAGTACTTC.

The chain employs TRBV20-1 and TRBJ2-7; 13 nucleotides align to TRBD2. The end of the DNA fits TRBJ2-5 better, so the J call may be wrong. The CDR3 is made up of 15 amino acids. Germline V gene data show CDR1 as DFQATT and CDR2 as SNEGSKA (reference sequence). This CDR3 is CSARAGTSGTETQYF. The CDR3, as DNA: TGCAGTGCTAGAGCCGGGACTAGCGGGACTGAGACCCAGTACTTC.

A few counts support this clonotype. This chain links TRBV6-1 with TRBJ2-7; a weak D match, TRBD2 (6 bases). The J call is in doubt because the DNA end fits TRBJ2-5 better. The germline gives CDR1 MNHNS, CDR2 SASEGT. The CDR3 is 14 amino acids. The CDR3 coding sequence is TGTGCCAGCAGTGATATCGGGGGTCGAGAGACCCAGTACTTC. Protein product: CASSDIGGRETQYF.

V is TRBV6-1 and J is TRBJ2-1; maybe TRBD1 (5 bases). The CDR3 is 13 residues long. V shed 8 bases and J shed 4 bases, with 12 bases lying between them. CDR1 MNHNS and CDR2 SASEGT come from the germline V gene. CDR3 sequence: CASDRTIYNEQFF. CDR3 in DNA: TGTGCCAGCGACCGGACAATTTACAATGAGCAGTTCTTC.

This clonotype has just a few counts. The chain is built from TRBV12-3 or TRBV12-4 and TRBJ1-2; D unclear. V was clipped by 3 bases and J by 8 bases, with 7 bases between them. The CDR3 has 11 amino acids. DNA for the CDR3: TGTGCCAGCAGTTTGGGGTTGGGCTACACCTTC. Translated, it gives CASSLGLGYTF.

The chain combines TRBV10-1 with TRBJ2-1, with TRBD1 matching 11 bases. The CDR3 is 17 amino acids. The V gene end was trimmed by 0 bases and the J gene end by 5 bases; junction bases not matched to a gene: 6. Germline CDR1 WNHNN, CDR2 SYGVQD (reference sequence). The CDR3 is CASSESNGQGANNEQFF. The CDR3 DNA sequence: TGCGCCAGCAGTGAGTCGAATGGACAGGGGGCGAACAATGAGCAGTTCTTC.

The gene calls are TRBV10-2 and TRBJ2-5; 9 nucleotides align to TRBD1. The DNA end lines up better with TRBJ2-7; the J call may be wrong. Germline V CDR1 and CDR2: WSHSY, SAAADI. The CDR3 spans 16 residues. CDR3 bases: TGCGCCAGCAGACCCAACCCCGGGACAGGGTCTCTCGAGCAGTACTTC. Its protein is CASRPNPGTGSLEQYF.

The chain employs TRBV29-1 and TRBJ2-6; D remains unclear. Trimming pared 6 bases from V and 0 bases from J, leaving 6 bases between. This CDR3 contains 13 residues. CDR1 is SQVTM, CDR2 ANQGSEA, per germline. CDR3 region: CSVVSSGANVLTF. The CDR3 DNA reads as TGCAGCGTGGTCAGCTCTGGGGCCAACGTCCTGACTTTC.

The genes are TRBV7-9 and TRBJ2-7; 11 nucleotides match TRBD2. The CDR3 consists of 17 residues. CDR1 is SEHNR and CDR2 is FQNEAQ in the germline V gene (reference sequence). The trim removed 5 bases at V and 6 bases at J, leaving 15 bases unmatched. In DNA form, the CDR3 reads TGTGCCAGCAGCCCGAAGGGGGGGCTAGCGGGAGGAATCGAGCAGTACTTC. Translated, it gives CASSPKGGLAGGIEQYF.

This clonotype has only a few counts. V is TRBV24-1 and J is TRBJ2-7, with 10 bases identical to TRBD1. Germline CDR1 KGHDR, CDR2 SFDVKD. After removal of 9 bases from V and 0 bases from J, the junction contained 10 bases not matched to a gene. This CDR3 has 16 residues. The CDR3 sequence: CATDRDRGASSYEQYF. For the CDR3, the DNA is TGTGCCACCGACCGGGACAGGGGTGCTAGCTCCTACGAGCAGTACTTC.

This clonotype was seen a single time. The chain carries TRBV28 and TRBJ1-5, with unresolved D. The V end was cut by 6 bases, the J end by 7 bases, with 16 bases between. The CDR3 is 14 residues long. CDR1 is MDHEN, CDR2 SYDVKM, per germline. CDR3 amino acids: CASRQVGLQQPQHF. The CDR3 DNA sequence: TGTGCCAGCAGGCAAGTAGGGCTTCAGCAGCCCCAGCATTTT.

This chain connects TRBV6-5 to TRBJ2-1; D remains ambiguous. The CDR3 loop spans 15 amino acids. Germline values: CDR1 MNHEY, CDR2 SVGAGI. V lost 6 bases to trimming and J lost 0 bases, with 12 bases between them. In DNA form, the CDR3 reads TGTGCCAGCAGCAAAGACCAGAGCTCCTACAATGAGCAGTTCTTC. Translating gives CASSKDQSSYNEQFF.

The V gene is TRBV6-1, the J gene TRBJ2-2; D may be TRBD1 or TRBD2 (7 bases each). Germline CDR1 is MNHNS and CDR2 is SASEGT. The CDR3 extends over 17 amino acids. V was trimmed by 10 bases and J by 2 bases, leaving 23 bases between them. CDR3 amino acids: CAIRPTTGRVNTGELFF. For the CDR3, the DNA is TGTGCCATACGGCCCACGACAGGGAGGGTAAACACCGGGGAGCTGTTTTTT.

The chain recombines TRBV5-5 with TRBJ2-1; D may be TRBD2 (5 bases). The germline V gene has CDR1 SGHKS and CDR2 YYEKEE (reference sequence). The V end lost 1 base, the J end lost 8 bases, and 16 bases lay between the germline ends. This CDR3 has 15 amino acids. The CDR3 nucleotides are TGTGCCAGCAGCTTGTGGCTCAGCGAGGGTGATGAGCAGTTCTTC. This sequence encodes CASSLWLSEGDEQFF.

V and J are TRBV27 and TRBJ2-3; possible D gene TRBD1, 6 bases. CDR3 length: 14 amino acids. V was clipped by 4 bases and J by 4 bases, with 12 bases between them. Germline assignment: CDR1 MNHEY and CDR2 SMNVEV (reference sequence). The CDR3, as DNA: TGTGCCAGCAGTTGGTGGGGGCGCCCAGATACGCAGTATTTT. It codes for CASSWWGRPDTQYF.

The V and J genes are TRBV20-1 and TRBJ1-4; possible D gene TRBD1, 6 bases. V lost 5 bases to trimming and J lost 3 bases, with 16 bases between them. This CDR3 comprises 15 residues. CDR1 and CDR2 from the germline V gene are DFQATT and SNEGSKA (reference sequence). The CDR3 DNA follows: TGCAGTGCTCCTCTGACAGGACATGCTAATGAAAAACTGTTTTTT. Amino acids: CSAPLTGHANEKLFF.

This clonotype showed up just once. One end of the junction does not line up with germline, which may come from a read error. The chain recombines TRBV7-7 with TRBJ2-3; D gene unclear. From germline, CDR1 is SSHAT and CDR2 FNYEAQ (reference sequence). CDR3 length equals 16 residues. CDR3 nucleotide sequence: TGTGCTAGCAGCTTAGACACAATCTTCTGCACAGATACGCAGTATTTT. It translates to CASSLDTIFCTDTQYF.

The chain employs TRBV5-1 and TRBJ2-1; tentatively, D is TRBD2 (5 bases). Trimming left V 0 bases short and J 6 bases short, with 10 bases between. The CDR3 loop spans 14 amino acids. Germline V gene sequence: CDR1 SGHRS, CDR2 YFSETQ. The CDR3 DNA sequence: TGCGCCAGCAGCTTGGAGCTAGCTAGCAATGAGCAGTTCTTC. It yields the protein CASSLELASNEQFF.

This clonotype turned up a few times. The genes are TRBV5-1 and TRBJ2-4, with 10 bases that match TRBD2. The J call may be faulty, since TRBJ2-7 better matches the DNA end. CDR3 length: 15 amino acids. Germline V gene sequence: CDR1 SGHRS, CDR2 YFSETQ. DNA for the CDR3: TGCGCCAGCAGCTTAATCCTAGCGGGAGTAAACGAGCAGTACTTC. This codes for CASSLILAGVNEQYF.

V usage is TRBV7-2 and J usage is TRBJ2-1; 13 positions agree with TRBD2. CDR3 length equals 17 residues. Germline V gene sequence: CDR1 SGHTA, CDR2 FQGNSA. V lost 5 bases to trimming and J lost 9 bases; unmatched junction nucleotides: 13. The CDR3 loop is CASSPSGLAGELGEQFF. CDR3 nucleotide sequence: TGTGCCAGCAGCCCGAGCGGACTAGCGGGAGAGTTGGGTGAGCAGTTCTTC.